One and the same sample provided the 30 T cell receptor beta chains below, sequenced in a study of CD8 T cells in ankylosing spondylitis. TCRdb analysed the 5' RACE reads with MiXCR anew, one entry per CDR3 protein. The table has tens of thousands of distinct CDR3 sequences, 2.5% to 3.5% seen once. Specimen: blood, either unsorted or a sorted T cell fraction (not recorded which). The source is a male donor with ankylosing spondylitis or in good health (not recorded which).

This clonotype showed up many times. This chain links TRBV9 with TRBJ2-2; D possibly corresponds to TRBD1 (5 bases). The V gene's germline CDR1 is SGDLS and CDR2 YYNGEE. There are 17 residues in the CDR3. Trimming removed 2 bases from V and 0 bases from J, with 14 bases in between. The CDR3, as DNA: TGTGCCAGCAGCGTGGCTTTTGGACAAGCGAACACCGGGGAGCTGTTTTTT. This codes for CASSVAFGQANTGELFF.

The V call is TRBV9, the J call TRBJ2-3; D is possibly TRBD2 (5 bases). The CDR3 loop spans 16 amino acids. Trimming left V 0 bases short and J 0 bases short, with 11 bases between. Germline CDR1 SGDLS, CDR2 YYNGEE. The chain's CDR3 is CASSVVSSTSTDTQYF. CDR3 nucleotide sequence: TGTGCCAGCAGCGTAGTCTCTAGCACTAGCACAGATACGCAGTATTTT. The variable domain in full, completed from reference TRBV9 and TRBJ2-3, reads DSGVTQTPKHLITATGQRVTLRCSPRSGDLSVYWYQQSLDQGLQFLIQYYNGEERAKGNILERFSAQQFPDLHSELNLSSLELGDSALYFCASSVVSSTSTDTQYFGPGTRLTVL.

This clonotype was counted at least ten times. V and J are TRBV9 and TRBJ2-2; 10 bases line up with TRBD2. Germline V gives CDR1 SGDLS, CDR2 YYNGEE. The CDR3 contains 18 residues. The J segment lost 7 bases and the V segment lost 3 bases, leaving 15 bases of the junction unmatched. CDR3 sequence: CASSEGKAGGPRIGELFF. CDR3 coding DNA: TGTGCCAGCAGCGAGGGGAAAGCGGGAGGGCCTCGAATCGGGGAGCTGTTTTTT.

The J gene is TRBJ1-1, the V gene TRBV9; D gene uncertain. Germline loops: CDR1 SGDLS, CDR2 YYNGEE. This CDR3 comprises 15 residues. The germline V and J ends were trimmed by 0 bases and 0 bases, with 9 bases remaining between them. Written as DNA, the CDR3 is TGTGCCAGCAGCGTAGTTACGGGCTTGAACACTGAAGCTTTCTTT. Its protein is CASSVVTGLNTEAFF. Drawing the rest from reference TRBV9 and TRBJ1-1, the complete variable domain is DSGVTQTPKHLITATGQRVTLRCSPRSGDLSVYWYQQSLDQGLQFLIQYYNGEERAKGNILERFSAQQFPDLHSELNLSSLELGDSALYFCASSVVTGLNTEAFFGQGTRLTVV.

This clonotype appeared many times. The gene calls are TRBV9 and TRBJ2-5, with a weak D call TRBD2 (6 bases). The CDR3 spans 13 residues. The V and J ends lost 0 bases and 5 bases respectively, with 8 bases between them. Germline V CDR1 and CDR2: SGDLS, YYNGEE. The CDR3 DNA follows: TGTGCCAGCAGCGTAGTGGAGGGGGAGACCCAGTACTTC. Amino acids: CASSVVEGETQYF.

The table lists this clonotype with many counts. The chain links TRBV9 to TRBJ1-2; 9 bases align to TRBD1. This CDR3 spans 14 amino acids. The V and J ends lost 4 bases and 7 bases, in that order; junction bases with no gene match: 8. Germline V gene lookup returns CDR1 SGDLS and CDR2 YYNGEE. CDR3 region: CASSPGQGSGGYTF. Here the CDR3 DNA reads TGTGCCAGCAGCCCCGGACAGGGGTCCGGTGGCTACACCTTC.

The chain links TRBV9 to TRBJ2-6, with D possibly being TRBD2 (6 bases). V was cut by 6 bases and J by 0 bases, with 13 bases left in between. Looked up from germline, CDR1 is SGDLS and CDR2 is YYNGEE. The CDR3 runs to 16 residues. The CDR3 DNA reads as TGTGCCAGCACCTTGGGGGGAATCTCTGGGGCCAACGTCCTGACTTTC. Its protein is CASTLGGISGANVLTF.

This clonotype showed up many times. The chain carries TRBV9 and TRBJ2-3, with TRBD2 matching over 9 bases. CDR1 is SGDLS and CDR2 is YYNGEE in the germline V gene. V gave up 7 bases and J gave up 4 bases; unmatched junction bases: 10. This CDR3 is 15 amino acids long. DNA of the CDR3: TGTGCCAGCTCTCCCGCGGGGGGGGGTGCAGATACGCAGTATTTT. Amino acids: CASSPAGGGADTQYF.

Many counts were recorded for this clonotype. The chain's CDR3 is CASSETWTGWADTQYF. For the CDR3, the DNA is TGTGCCAGCAGCGAGACTTGGACAGGGTGGGCAGATACGCAGTATTTT. This rearrangement joins TRBV9 to TRBJ2-3, with TRBD1 matching 8 bases. This CDR3 is built from 16 residues. Germline V gives CDR1 SGDLS, CDR2 YYNGEE. The V gene end was trimmed by 3 bases and the J gene end by 4 bases; junction bases not matched to a gene: 10.

This clonotype came up many times. The chain joins TRBV9 to TRBJ2-1; D uncertain. The CDR3 runs 17 residues. V was trimmed by 0 bases and J by 3 bases, leaving 16 bases between them. Germline V gene sequence: CDR1 SGDLS, CDR2 YYNGEE. CDR3 DNA sequence: TGTGCCAGCAGCGTAGGTCTAGTGGGAAGGTTCTACAATGAGCAGTTCTTC. Residues: CASSVGLVGRFYNEQFF.

This chain joins TRBV21-1 and TRBJ2-1. TRBV21-1 is designated a pseudogene. The CDR3 totals 14 residues. In DNA form, the CDR3 reads TGTGCCAACACCCCACAGGGGCCCTCCAATGAGCAGTTCTTC. Its translation: CANTPQGPSNEQFF.

This clonotype is labeled medium-sized (0.01 to 0.1%). The V and J genes are TRBV9 and TRBJ1-3; D gene unclear. The V end was cut by 4 bases, the J end by 3 bases, with 11 bases between. Germline CDR1 is SGDLS and CDR2 is YYNGEE. CDR3 size: 14 residues. CDR3 loop: CASSPGNLGNTIYF. The CDR3 DNA sequence: TGTGCCAGCAGCCCGGGGAATCTTGGAAACACCATATATTTT.

This clonotype has a count of ten or more. The chain couples TRBV9 to TRBJ2-1, with D unclear. With 4 bases removed from V and 4 bases from J, the gap between germline ends came to 18 bases. The CDR3 length is 16 residues. Germline assignment: CDR1 SGDLS and CDR2 YYNGEE. The CDR3 coding sequence is TGTGCCAGCAGCCCCGAAGTGGGCGGCTTATACAATGAGCAGTTCTTC. This codes for CASSPEVGGLYNEQFF. Drawing the rest from reference TRBV9 and TRBJ2-1, the complete variable domain is DSGVTQTPKHLITATGQRVTLRCSPRSGDLSVYWYQQSLDQGLQFLIQYYNGEERAKGNILERFSAQQFPDLHSELNLSSLELGDSALYFCASSPEVGGLYNEQFFGPGTRLTVL.

By share, this clonotype ranks as medium-sized. The chain is built from TRBV9 and TRBJ2-1, with D perhaps TRBD1 or TRBD2 (5 bases each). The germline CDR1 and CDR2 sequences are SGDLS and YYNGEE. The germline V and J ends were trimmed by 4 bases and 2 bases, with 19 bases remaining between them. The CDR3 sequence is 17 residues long. The CDR3 sequence is CASSPWDAVSPYNEQFF. The CDR3 nucleotides are TGTGCCAGCAGCCCTTGGGACGCCGTAAGTCCCTACAATGAGCAGTTCTTC.

This clonotype was detected ten times or more. V and J are TRBV9 and TRBJ1-1; D gene ambiguous. The V gene's germline CDR1 is SGDLS and CDR2 YYNGEE. The CDR3 contains 15 residues. V was clipped by 0 bases and J by 5 bases, with 14 bases between them. CDR3 in DNA: TGTGCCAGCAGCGTAGTCGCGGGATTAGGAACTGAAGCTTTCTTT. Translation: CASSVVAGLGTEAFF.

This clonotype was seen ten or more times. The chain recombines TRBV9 with TRBJ1-6; no firm D call. This CDR3 spans 13 amino acids. With 0 bases removed from V and 7 bases from J, the gap between germline ends came to 5 bases. Germline CDR1 and CDR2: SGDLS and YYNGEE. The CDR3 loop reads CASSVENNSPLHF. Written as DNA, the CDR3 is TGTGCCAGCAGCGTAGAAAACAATTCACCCCTCCACTTT.

This clonotype is labeled medium-sized. The chain has TRBV9 and TRBJ2-3; the match to TRBD2 covers 10 bases. Germline V CDR1 and CDR2: SGDLS, YYNGEE. CDR3 length: 17 amino acids. Germline trimming cut 0 bases from V and 5 bases from J; bases unmatched to any gene: 9. CDR3 nucleotides: TGTGCCAGCAGCGTAGTAGGAGCGGGGGGGCAGAGAGATACGCAGTATTTT. Protein sequence: CASSVVGAGGQRDTQYF.

The sample holds many counts of this clonotype. V gene TRBV9 combines with J gene TRBJ2-1; D could derive from TRBD1 or TRBD2 (5 bases each). This CDR3 has 13 residues. V shed 4 bases and J shed 8 bases, with 13 bases lying between them. Germline assignment: CDR1 SGDLS and CDR2 YYNGEE. The CDR3 loop reads CASSPGTHDEQFF. CDR3 bases: TGTGCCAGCAGCCCCGGGACCCACGATGAGCAGTTCTTC.

This clonotype was seen at least ten times. This chain connects TRBV9 to TRBJ2-5; the match to TRBD1 covers 11 bases. This CDR3 region has 14 residues. CDR1 and CDR2 (germline): SGDLS, YYNGEE. The V segment lost 3 bases and the J segment 6 bases; nucleotides outside the gene matches: 4. This CDR3 reads CASSAGQGAKTQYF. As DNA, the CDR3 is TGTGCCAGCAGCGCCGGACAGGGGGCGAAGACCCAGTACTTC.

In its sample, this clonotype was seen many times. The rearrangement uses TRBV9 and TRBJ2-1, with TRBD2 matching 9 bases. The CDR3 sequence is 18 residues long. V was pared by 0 bases and J by 0 bases, with 7 bases of the junction left unmatched. Per the germline V gene, CDR1 is SGDLS and CDR2 is YYNGEE. CDR3 DNA sequence: TGTGCCAGCAGCGTAGTTGCGGGGGGGATGAGCTCCTACAATGAGCAGTTCTTC. This translates into CASSVVAGGMSSYNEQFF.

This clonotype was observed at least ten times. The rearrangement links TRBV9 to TRBJ1-2, with 9 bases aligning to TRBD1. CDR3 length: 16 amino acids. V gave up 2 bases and J gave up 5 bases; unmatched junction bases: 10. Germline V gene sequence: CDR1 SGDLS, CDR2 YYNGEE. Here the CDR3 reads CASSVGTGTRLYGYTF. The CDR3, as DNA: TGTGCCAGCAGCGTGGGGACAGGGACCCGGTTGTATGGCTACACCTTC.

This clonotype appeared many times. This chain uses TRBV9 with TRBJ1-1, with D hard to call. The V gene's germline CDR1 is SGDLS and CDR2 YYNGEE. Trimming took off 0 bases at V and 4 bases at J, with 10 bases between the two ends. This CDR3 contains 14 residues. For the CDR3, the DNA is TGTGCCAGCAGCGTAGCGACCGGGGTCACTGAAGCTTTCTTT. Its translation is CASSVATGVTEAFF. The variable domain in full, with the rest retrieved from reference TRBV9 and TRBJ1-1, is DSGVTQTPKHLITATGQRVTLRCSPRSGDLSVYWYQQSLDQGLQFLIQYYNGEERAKGNILERFSAQQFPDLHSELNLSSLELGDSALYFCASSVATGVTEAFFGQGTRLTVV.

V usage is TRBV9 and J usage is TRBJ2-5; 10 bases are a match to TRBD2. With V trimmed by 0 bases and J by 1 base, 3 bases remained unmatched. CDR1 and CDR2 from the germline V gene are SGDLS and YYNGEE. This CDR3 region has 16 residues. In DNA form, the CDR3 reads TGTGCCAGCAGCGTAGGAATAGCGGGGGGCCAAGAGACCCAGTACTTC. This translates into CASSVGIAGGQETQYF.

About this clonotype: This clone may be a read error of a much larger clone one base away. The chain combines TRBV9 with TRBJ2-2; perhaps TRBD2 as D (5 bases). The CDR3 runs to 14 residues. V shed 0 bases and J shed 4 bases, with 7 bases lying between them. Germline CDR1 SGDLS, CDR2 YYNGEE. The CDR3 protein is CASSVAAGTGELFF. The DNA for the CDR3 is TGTGCCAGCAGCGTAGCTGCGGGCACCGGGGAGCTGTTTTTT.

This clonotype showed up many times. J is TRBJ2-3 and V is TRBV9; D possibly corresponds to TRBD2 (7 bases). Germline V CDR1 and CDR2: SGDLS, YYNGEE. The CDR3 runs to 17 residues. Trimming pared 0 bases from V and 4 bases from J, leaving 18 bases between. The CDR3 is CASSVATGGRGADTQYF. CDR3 DNA sequence: TGTGCCAGCAGCGTAGCTACGGGGGGCAGGGGTGCAGATACGCAGTATTTT.

This clonotype was counted ten times or more. The chain links TRBV9 to TRBJ2-2, with no clear D. The V end lost 3 bases, the J end lost 1 base, and 13 bases lay between the germline ends. Germline CDR1 and CDR2: SGDLS and YYNGEE. This CDR3 spans 16 amino acids. CDR3 bases: TGTGCCAGCAGCGCAACGAGGCAGAGGAACACCGGGGAGCTGTTTTTT. Protein product: CASSATRQRNTGELFF.

Many counts were recorded for this clonotype. This chain uses TRBV9 with TRBJ1-2; D unclear. This CDR3 has 13 amino acids. CDR1 and CDR2 (germline): SGDLS, YYNGEE. V lost 0 bases to trimming and J lost 4 bases, with 7 bases between them. The CDR3 DNA reads TGTGCCAGCAGCGTAGACGAAAGCTATGGCTACACCTTC. As protein: CASSVDESYGYTF.

This clonotype was detected many times. J is TRBJ2-5 and V is TRBV9; 14 bases match TRBD2. CDR3 size: 16 residues. Losses at the gene ends were 3 bases for V and 4 bases for J; bases not matched to a gene: 5. Germline assignment: CDR1 SGDLS and CDR2 YYNGEE. The CDR3 sequence is CASSEGLAGAAETQYF. The CDR3 DNA follows: TGTGCCAGCAGCGAGGGACTAGCGGGAGCAGCAGAGACCCAGTACTTC.

This clonotype was counted ten times or more. This CDR3 is CASSPSAFRDEQFF. As DNA, the CDR3 is TGTGCCAGCAGCCCTTCCGCCTTCAGGGATGAGCAGTTCTTC. The chain combines TRBV9 with TRBJ2-1; TRBD1 is a possible D gene (5 bases). Between the trimmed V and J ends, which lost 4 bases and 8 bases, there was a span of 16 bases. The CDR3 contains 14 residues. Germline V CDR1 and CDR2: SGDLS, YYNGEE.

This clonotype came up many times. V gene TRBV9 combines with J gene TRBJ2-3; 7 nucleotides line up with TRBD1. Germline V gives CDR1 SGDLS, CDR2 YYNGEE. J gave up 14 bases and V 5 bases, and 11 bases lay outside the gene matches. The CDR3 length is 12 residues. The CDR3 DNA is TGTGCCAGCAGGGCCGGGGACAGTGGGCTGTATTTT. Translation gives CASRAGDSGLYF.